This T cell receptor beta chain came from a study of CD4+ T cells in melanoma. Study-level points and caveats: Diverse differentiation states were reported for melanoma neoantigen-specific CD4+ T cells. CD8+ T cell, macrophage and B cell function reportedly correlated with neoantigen-specific CD4+ T cells.

The CDR3 has 14 residues. Germline V gene data show CDR1 as SNHLY and CDR2 as FYNNEI. V lost 7 bases, J lost 2 bases, and 13 bases lay in between. Here immunoSEQ multiplex PCR was the method, and the copy in TCRdb shows in-frame clones only, minus some. The sample has roughly 16,000 clones, around 77% seen once. With respect to this clone: Its antigen is unidentified.

The J gene is TRBJ2-3, the V gene TRBV2; the D is unclear. The sequence was collected from a human donor with melanoma. The sample taken for sequencing was cells from a culture (not recorded whether cultured in vitro). This CDR3 reads CASKGRYPTDTQYF. CDR3 nucleotide sequence: TGTGCCAGCAAAGGCCGTTACCCCACAGATACGCAGTATTTT.